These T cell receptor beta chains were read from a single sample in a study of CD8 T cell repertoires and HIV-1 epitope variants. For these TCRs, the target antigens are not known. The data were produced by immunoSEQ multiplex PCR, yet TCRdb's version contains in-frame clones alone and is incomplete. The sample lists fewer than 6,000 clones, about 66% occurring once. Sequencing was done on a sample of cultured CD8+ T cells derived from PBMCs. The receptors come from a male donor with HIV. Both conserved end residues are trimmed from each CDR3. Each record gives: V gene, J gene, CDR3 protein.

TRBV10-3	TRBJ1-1	AIRDRNTEAF
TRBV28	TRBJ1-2	ASSSTAGTGGPNYGYT
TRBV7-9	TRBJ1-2	ASSPWEGESYGYT
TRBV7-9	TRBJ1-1	GTSATGEGNTEAF
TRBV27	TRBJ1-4	ASRTGEEKLF
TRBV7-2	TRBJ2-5	ASSLAGGIETQY
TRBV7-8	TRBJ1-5	ASSLLLLGNQPQH
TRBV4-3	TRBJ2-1	ASSQLAGGYNEQF
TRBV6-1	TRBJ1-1	ASSEEDRGGKNTEAF
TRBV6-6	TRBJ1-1	ASSYGQGDEAF
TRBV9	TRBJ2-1	ASSLEASGHADEQF
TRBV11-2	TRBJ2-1	ASSPFMAGGHNEQF
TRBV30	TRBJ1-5	AWSLGEGQPQH
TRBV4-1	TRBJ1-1	ASSPSLNTEAF
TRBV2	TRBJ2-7	ASNVYSPYEQY
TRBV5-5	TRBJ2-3	ASSLLPGQGAESTDTQY
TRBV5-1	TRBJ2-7	ASSLGDSGYEQY